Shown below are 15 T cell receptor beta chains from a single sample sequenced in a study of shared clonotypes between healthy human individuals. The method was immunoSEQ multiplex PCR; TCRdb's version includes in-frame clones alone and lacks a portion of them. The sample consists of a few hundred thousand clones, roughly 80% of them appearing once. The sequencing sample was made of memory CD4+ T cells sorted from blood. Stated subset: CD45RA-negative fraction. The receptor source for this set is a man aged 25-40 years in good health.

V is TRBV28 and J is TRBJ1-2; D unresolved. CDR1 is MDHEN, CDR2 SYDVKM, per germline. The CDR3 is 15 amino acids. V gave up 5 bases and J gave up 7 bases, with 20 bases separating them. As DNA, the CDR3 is TGTGCCAGCAGTCTGGGTCCCCGAGGAGTGGGTGGCTACACCTTC. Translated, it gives CASSLGPRGVGGYTF.

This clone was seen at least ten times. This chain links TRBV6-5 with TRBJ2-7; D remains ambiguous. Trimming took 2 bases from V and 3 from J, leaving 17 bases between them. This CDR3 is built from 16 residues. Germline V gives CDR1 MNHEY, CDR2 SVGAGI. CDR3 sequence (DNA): TGTGCCAGCAGTTACACCAATAGCCAATCGGGCTACGAGCAGTACTTC. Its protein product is CASSYTNSQSGYEQYF.

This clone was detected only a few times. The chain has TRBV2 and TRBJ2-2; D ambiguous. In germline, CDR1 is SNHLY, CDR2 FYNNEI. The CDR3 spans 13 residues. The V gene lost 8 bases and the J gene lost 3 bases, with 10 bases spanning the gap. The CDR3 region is CASARMDTGELFF. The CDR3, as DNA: TGTGCCAGCGCTCGCATGGACACCGGGGAGCTGTTTTTT. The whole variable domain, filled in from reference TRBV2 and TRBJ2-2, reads EPEVTQTPSHQVTQMGQEVILRCVPISNHLYFYWYRQILGQKVEFLVSFYNNEISEKSEIFDDQFSVERPDGSNFTLKIRSTKLEDSAMYFCASARMDTGELFFGEGSRLTVL.

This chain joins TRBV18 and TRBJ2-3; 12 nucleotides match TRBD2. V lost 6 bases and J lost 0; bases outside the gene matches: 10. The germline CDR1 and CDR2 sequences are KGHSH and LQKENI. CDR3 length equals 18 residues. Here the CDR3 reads CASSLIHGTSGSTDTQYF. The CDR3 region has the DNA TGTGCCAGCTCTCTCATACACGGGACTAGCGGGAGCACAGATACGCAGTATTTT.

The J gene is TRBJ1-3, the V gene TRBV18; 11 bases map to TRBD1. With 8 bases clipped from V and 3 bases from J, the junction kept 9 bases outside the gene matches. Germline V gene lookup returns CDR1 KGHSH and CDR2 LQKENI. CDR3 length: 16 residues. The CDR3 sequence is CASSRDRGSNGNTIYF. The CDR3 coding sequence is TGTGCCAGCAGCCGGGACAGGGGGTCCAATGGAAACACCATATATTTT.

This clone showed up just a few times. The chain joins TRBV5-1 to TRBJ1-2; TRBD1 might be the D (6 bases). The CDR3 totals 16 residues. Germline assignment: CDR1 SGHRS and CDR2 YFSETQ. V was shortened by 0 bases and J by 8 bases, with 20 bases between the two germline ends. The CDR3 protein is CASSLGLDTGTSGYTF. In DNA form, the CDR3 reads TGCGCCAGCAGCTTGGGACTAGACACAGGGACGTCAGGCTACACCTTC.

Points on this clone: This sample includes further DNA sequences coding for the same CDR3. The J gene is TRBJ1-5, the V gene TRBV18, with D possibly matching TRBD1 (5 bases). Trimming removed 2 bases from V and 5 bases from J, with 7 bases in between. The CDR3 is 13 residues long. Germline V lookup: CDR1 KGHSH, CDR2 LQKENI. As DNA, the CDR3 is TGTGCCAGCTCACCAGGGGGGGATCAGCCCCAGCATTTT. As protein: CASSPGGDQPQHF.

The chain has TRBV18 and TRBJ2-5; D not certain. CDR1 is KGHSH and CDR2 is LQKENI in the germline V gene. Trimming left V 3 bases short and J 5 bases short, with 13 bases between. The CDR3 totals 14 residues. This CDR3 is CASSPLRSAETQYF. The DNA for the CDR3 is TGTGCCAGCTCACCCCTCCGGTCGGCGGAGACCCAGTACTTC.

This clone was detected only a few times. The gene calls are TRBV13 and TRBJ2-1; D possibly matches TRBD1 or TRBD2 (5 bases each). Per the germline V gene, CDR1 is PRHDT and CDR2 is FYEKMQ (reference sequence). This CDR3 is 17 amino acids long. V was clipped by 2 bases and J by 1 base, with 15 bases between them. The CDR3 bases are TGTGCCAGCAGCTTAAGGGGTCGGGGAAGGTCCTACAATGAGCAGTTCTTC. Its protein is CASSLRGRGRSYNEQFF.

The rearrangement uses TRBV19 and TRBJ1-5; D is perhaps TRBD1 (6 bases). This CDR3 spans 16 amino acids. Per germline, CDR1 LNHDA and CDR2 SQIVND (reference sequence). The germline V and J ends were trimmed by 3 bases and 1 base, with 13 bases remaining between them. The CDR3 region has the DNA TGTGCCAGTAGTATGGGTGGGGGCCTGAGCAATCAGCCCCAGCATTTT. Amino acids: CASSMGGGLSNQPQHF.

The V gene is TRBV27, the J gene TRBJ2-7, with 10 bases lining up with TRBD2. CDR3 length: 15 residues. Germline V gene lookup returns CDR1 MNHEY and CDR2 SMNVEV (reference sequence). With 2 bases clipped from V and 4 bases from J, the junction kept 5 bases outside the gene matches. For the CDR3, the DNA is TGTGCCAGCAGTTTACGTGGGACTAGCGAGTACGAGCAGTACTTC. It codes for CASSLRGTSEYEQYF.

CDR3 loop: CASSKGQGSYEQYF. Written as DNA, the CDR3 is TGTGCCAGCAGCAAGGGACAGGGATCCTACGAGCAGTACTTC. The chain combines TRBV9 with TRBJ2-7; TRBD1 matches at 9 bases. This CDR3 spans 14 amino acids. Germline values: CDR1 SGDLS, CDR2 YYNGEE. Germline trimming cut 4 bases from V and 1 base from J; bases unmatched to any gene: 3.

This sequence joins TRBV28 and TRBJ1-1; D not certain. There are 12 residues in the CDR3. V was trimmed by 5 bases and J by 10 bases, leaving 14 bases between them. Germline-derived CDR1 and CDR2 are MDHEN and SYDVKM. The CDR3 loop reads CASSTSWLAAFF. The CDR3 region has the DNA TGTGCCAGCAGTACTTCTTGGTTGGCAGCTTTCTTT. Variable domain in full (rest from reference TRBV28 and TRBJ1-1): DVKVTQSSRYLVKRTGEKVFLECVQDMDHENMFWYRQDPGLGLRLIYFSYDVKMKEKGDIPEGYSVSREKKERFSLILESASTNQTSMYLCASSTSWLAAFFGQGTRLTVV.

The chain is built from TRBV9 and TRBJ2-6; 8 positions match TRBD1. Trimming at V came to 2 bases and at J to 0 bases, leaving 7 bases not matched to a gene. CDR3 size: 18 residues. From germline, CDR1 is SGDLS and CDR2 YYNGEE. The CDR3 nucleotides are TGTGCCAGCAGCGTTAACAGGGGGATCCCCTCTGGGGCCAACGTCCTGACTTTC. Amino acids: CASSVNRGIPSGANVLTF.

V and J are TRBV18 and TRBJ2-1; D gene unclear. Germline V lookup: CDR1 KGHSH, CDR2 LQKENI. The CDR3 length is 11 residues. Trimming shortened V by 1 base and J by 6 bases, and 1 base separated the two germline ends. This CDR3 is CASSPLNEQFF. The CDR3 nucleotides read TGTGCCAGCTCACCACTCAATGAGCAGTTCTTC.